This record covers a single T cell receptor beta chain. These data belong to a study of blood T cell repertoires in COVID-19. About the study: There were acute and convalescent COVID-19 samples, and they came from the United States, Italy and Spain. Nucleic acid was either cDNA or gDNA, and it came from T cells, B-cell-depleted T cells, or PBMCs.

As handled by the study authors: Reference gene primer amplification yielded estimated nucleated cell counts. This table comes from immunoSEQ multiplex PCR, and its TCRdb copy is limited to in-frame clones, with some not included. D and trimming were read from the DNA, whereas the V and J calls and clone size are those reported in that table. The table includes 200,000 to 250,000 clones, under 90% detected once. Seattle patients were enrolled while actively infected and followed longitudinally. V was clipped by 1 base and J by 8 bases; unmatched bases: 5. CDR3 size: 15 residues. Germline CDR1 and CDR2: LNHDA and SQIVND (reference sequence).

The origin of this receptor is a woman of 80 years or more with COVID-19, enrolled during active disease. The genes are TRBV19 and TRBJ1-4, with 9 bases lining up with TRBD1. The sequenced material came from peripheral blood. DNA of the CDR3: TGTGCCAGTAGTATAGCCTGGACAGGGGAAGAAAAACTGTTTTTT. This translates into CASSIAWTGEEKLFF.